The subject of this entry is one T cell receptor beta chain. These data come from a study of cytomegalovirus exposure and HLA in healthy donors. Use of 60 Vbeta and 13 Jbeta primers characterized the PCR. Clones were sequenced by immunoSEQ multiplex PCR, and TCRdb holds only the in-frame ones, with some missing. Altogether around 90,000 clones are present, 60% to 65% being singletons, with the ten largest covering roughly 2.5%. The sequenced sample consisted of PBMCs. The receptor comes from a human donor in good health.

The CDR3 region is CASSSDRLAGGLLRYEQYF. In nucleotides, the CDR3 is TGCGCCAGCAGCTCAGACCGACTAGCGGGGGGGCTTCTTCGCTACGAGCAGTACTTC. The chain carries TRBV5-1 and TRBJ2-7; TRBD2 agrees at 14 bases. Germline-derived CDR1 and CDR2 are SGHRS and YFSETQ. The V segment lost 3 bases and the J segment 3 bases; nucleotides outside the gene matches: 14. The CDR3 is made up of 19 amino acids.